Described below is a single TCR beta chain sequence and its context. The antigen is undetermined. Germline V gives CDR1 KGHSH, CDR2 LQKENI. V was pared by 5 bases and J by 4 bases, with 8 bases of the junction left unmatched. The CDR3 contains 15 residues. The table came from immunoSEQ multiplex PCR; TCRdb's copy has only in-frame clones and leaves some out. This sample has about 74,000 clones; roughly 84% occur once, and the top ten carry over 2%. The record originates from a study of OX40 agonist ivuxolimab in advanced cancers. Overall study findings and caveats: People who partly responded at 0.1-3.0 mg/kg had some of the least clonal expansion seen.

The TCR was taken from an adult with an advanced solid tumor such as melanoma, head and neck, liver or kidney cancer. The gene calls are TRBV18 and TRBJ2-7; TRBD1 agrees at 10 bases. Material: CD4+ or CD8+ T cells sorted from blood, obtained in a trial of the OX40 agonist ivuxolimab. The CDR3 spells CASSRSGTGVYEQYF. CDR3 bases: TGTGCCAGCTCAAGATCCGGGACAGGGGTTTACGAGCAGTACTTC. The variable domain in full, completed from reference TRBV18 and TRBJ2-7, reads NAGVMQNPRHLVRRRGQEARLRCSPMKGHSHVYWYRQLPEEGLKFMVYLQKENIIDESGMPKERFSAEFPKEGPSILRIQQVVRGDSAAYFCASSRSGTGVYEQYFGPGTRLTVT.